Listed here are 29 T cell receptor beta chains from one sample, sequenced in a study of T cells in Graves' hyperthyroidism and ophthalmopathy. Amplified TCR beta CDR3 regions came from RNA transcripts. TCR CDR3 underwent first-round RT-PCR with the HTBI primer set. MiXCR, applied by TCRdb to the multiplex PCR reads, yields one record per CDR3 protein. The sample has about 410,000 distinct CDR3 sequences, 14% to 15% seen once. Material for sequencing was blood. Receptors originate from a young man with Graves' ophthalmopathy.

This clonotype was observed a few times. The V and J genes are TRBV28 and TRBJ2-3, with D hard to call. Trimming shortened V by 2 bases and J by 5 bases, and 14 bases separated the two germline ends. This CDR3 has 15 amino acids. The germline gives CDR1 MDHEN, CDR2 SYDVKM. The CDR3 is CASSLSVSRGDTQYF. The CDR3, as DNA: TGTGCCAGCAGTTTAAGTGTGAGTAGAGGAGATACGCAGTATTTT.

As for this clonotype: Being one base from a much bigger clone, this may be a read error. V usage is TRBV27 and J usage is TRBJ2-1; D call uncertain. The CDR3 totals 17 residues. Germline V gene data show CDR1 as MNHEY and CDR2 as SMNVEV (reference sequence). V was clipped by 7 bases and J by 4 bases, with 23 bases between them. This chain's CDR3 is CASTRTSPTLRYNEQFF. CDR3 sequence (DNA): TGTGCCAGCACACGTACATCTCCTACACTTCGGTACAATGAGCAGTTCTTC.

In this sample, this clonotype turned up many times. CDR3 region: CAWSGSGGRADTQYF. Written as DNA, the CDR3 is TGTGCCTGGAGTGGATCAGGGGGCAGGGCAGATACGCAGTATTTT. This chain links TRBV30 with TRBJ2-3; 8 bases line up with TRBD1. CDR1 is GTSNPN and CDR2 is SVGIG in the germline V gene (reference sequence). The trim removed 1 base at V and 4 bases at J, leaving 7 bases unmatched. CDR3 length equals 15 residues.

This clonotype turned up a few times. This sequence joins TRBV20-1 and TRBJ2-5, with 13 bases fitting TRBD2. The V and J ends lost 6 bases and 2 bases, in that order; junction bases with no gene match: 3. Germline V CDR1 and CDR2: DFQATT, SNEGSKA (reference sequence). The CDR3 is 14 amino acids. CDR3 nucleotide sequence: TGCAGTGCGGGGGGACTAGCGGGGCAAGAGACCCAGTACTTC. It yields the protein CSAGGLAGQETQYF.

CDR3 protein: CASSGGGNSPLHF. DNA of the CDR3: TGTGCCAGCAGTGGGGGGGGGAATTCACCCCTCCACTTT. The V call is TRBV12-3 or TRBV12-4, the J call TRBJ1-6; possibly TRBD1 for D (5 bases). Trimming pared 5 bases from V and 7 bases from J, leaving 9 bases between. The CDR3 runs to 13 residues.

This clonotype was picked up many times. V gene TRBV30 combines with J gene TRBJ1-1, with 7 bases aligning to TRBD1. Germline CDR1 and CDR2: GTSNPN and SVGIG (reference sequence). J gave up 5 bases and V 5 bases, and 8 bases lay outside the gene matches. CDR3 length: 13 residues. The CDR3 DNA sequence: TGTGCCTGGGGTCAGGGGGTAGGGACTGAAGCTTTCTTT. Protein product: CAWGQGVGTEAFF.

This clonotype has a handful of counts. V gene TRBV6-5 combines with J gene TRBJ1-1; D not resolved. The CDR3 has 14 amino acids. Trimming took 2 bases from V and 4 from J, leaving 11 bases between them. The V gene's germline CDR1 is MNHEY and CDR2 SVGAGI. CDR3 in amino acids: CASSYPFTGTEAFF. The CDR3, as DNA: TGTGCCAGCAGTTACCCGTTCACGGGCACTGAAGCTTTCTTT.

This clonotype has ten or more counts. J is TRBJ1-1 and V is TRBV7-2; no clear D. V was clipped by 1 base and J by 1 base, with 13 bases between them. The CDR3 sequence is 16 residues long. Germline-derived CDR1 and CDR2 are SGHTA and FQGNSA. The CDR3 sequence is CASSLVRGIANTEAFF. In DNA form, the CDR3 reads TGTGCCAGCAGCTTAGTGAGAGGGATTGCGAACACTGAAGCTTTCTTT.

The sample holds a few counts of this clonotype. The chain has TRBV14 and TRBJ2-7; TRBD1 matches at 9 bases. Germline V gives CDR1 SGHDN, CDR2 FVKESK. The V segment lost 3 bases and the J segment 3 bases; nucleotides outside the gene matches: 6. This CDR3 has 15 residues. As DNA, the CDR3 is TGTGCCAGCAGCCACTCCGGGACAGGGTTCTACGAGCAGTACTTC. It specifies CASSHSGTGFYEQYF.

V is TRBV27 and J is TRBJ1-1, with 7 nucleotides matching TRBD1. This CDR3 spans 17 amino acids. V lost 5 bases to trimming and J lost 3 bases; unmatched junction nucleotides: 15. The V gene's germline CDR1 is MNHEY and CDR2 SMNVEV (reference sequence). CDR3 DNA: TGTGCCAGCAGTATCCACAGGGGCGGCCGAGACGACACTGAAGCTTTCTTT. The encoded protein is CASSIHRGGRDDTEAFF.

This clonotype appeared many times. The chain employs TRBV24-1 and TRBJ1-3; tentative D call: TRBD1 (6 bases). The CDR3 length is 15 residues. Germline CDR1 reads KGHDR; CDR2 reads SFDVKD. Trimming took 5 bases from V and 6 from J, leaving 16 bases between them. CDR3 sequence reads: CATSASAGETNTIYF. The CDR3 nucleotides are TGTGCCACCAGTGCGAGCGCAGGGGAGACAAACACCATATATTTT.

This clonotype was detected many times. The chain couples TRBV6-1 to TRBJ1-2; 9 positions agree with TRBD1. The germline V gene encodes CDR1 MNHNS and CDR2 SASEGT. The CDR3 totals 16 residues. The trim removed 6 bases at V and 4 bases at J, leaving 12 bases unmatched. CDR3 in amino acids: CASSDTGTGRSYGYTF. The DNA of the CDR3 is TGTGCCAGCAGCGACACCGGGACAGGGAGGTCCTATGGCTACACCTTC.

This clonotype was seen ten or more times. The chain combines TRBV2 with TRBJ1-1; D gene unclear. Germline V gene lookup returns CDR1 SNHLY and CDR2 FYNNEI. The V end lost 0 bases, the J end lost 3 bases, and 14 bases lay between the germline ends. The CDR3 covers 16 residues. As DNA, the CDR3 is TGTGCCAGCAGTGAAGCATCGGGGTATGAAGACACTGAAGCTTTCTTT. Amino acids: CASSEASGYEDTEAFF.

This clonotype was seen at least ten times. This chain uses TRBV2 with TRBJ2-6; D call uncertain. The V gene's germline CDR1 is SNHLY and CDR2 FYNNEI. CDR3 length: 13 amino acids. Trimming shortened V by 8 bases and J by 4 bases, and 9 bases separated the two germline ends. The CDR3 coding sequence is TGTGCCAGCTGGGTGTACGGGGCCAACGTCCTGACTTTC. Amino acid sequence: CASWVYGANVLTF.

CDR3 DNA: TGTGCCAGCTCACCTTCGCGGGAGGGCTCCTACGAGCAGTACTTC. Translation gives CASSPSREGSYEQYF. This chain links TRBV18 with TRBJ2-7; 9 nucleotides agree with TRBD2. Per germline, CDR1 KGHSH and CDR2 LQKENI. This CDR3 has 15 residues. With V trimmed by 3 bases and J by 0 bases, 3 bases remained unmatched.

This chain joins TRBV29-1 and TRBJ2-6, with a possible D match to TRBD1 (6 bases). Trimming shortened V by 5 bases and J by 0 bases, and 20 bases separated the two germline ends. Germline CDR1 SQVTM, CDR2 ANQGSEA. The CDR3 is made up of 18 amino acids. The CDR3 loop reads CSVSPGTSKHSGANVLTF. The CDR3 region has the DNA TGCAGCGTTAGCCCCGGGACATCTAAACACTCTGGGGCCAACGTCCTGACTTTC. Filled out from reference TRBV29-1 and TRBJ2-6, the complete variable domain reads SAVISQKPSRDICQRGTSLTIQCQVDSQVTMMFWYRQQPGQSLTLIATANQGSEATYESGFVIDKFPISRPNLTFSTLTVSNMSPEDSSIYLCSVSPGTSKHSGANVLTFGAGSRLTVL.

This clonotype appeared many times. V and J are TRBV20-1 and TRBJ1-5; D might be TRBD1 (5 bases). V lost 6 bases to trimming and J lost 1 base, with 13 bases between them. CDR3 size: 14 residues. Germline lookup yields CDR1 DFQATT and CDR2 SNEGSKA (reference sequence). The CDR3 protein is CSASSTGSNQPQHF. The CDR3, as DNA: TGCAGTGCGAGTTCAACAGGCAGCAATCAGCCCCAGCATTTT.

This clonotype was observed many times. J is TRBJ1-6 and V is TRBV28; weak D call: TRBD1 (5 bases). This CDR3 region has 15 residues. Germline CDR1 and CDR2: MDHEN and SYDVKM. V dropped 2 bases and J dropped 7 bases, with 12 bases sitting between them. For the CDR3, the DNA is TGTGCCAGCAGTTTACCCACAGGACTAAATTCACCCCTCCACTTT. Translation: CASSLPTGLNSPLHF. Complete variable domain (other parts from reference TRBV28 and TRBJ1-6): DVKVTQSSRYLVKRTGEKVFLECVQDMDHENMFWYRQDPGLGLRLIYFSYDVKMKEKGDIPEGYSVSREKKERFSLILESASTNQTSMYLCASSLPTGLNSPLHFGNGTRLTVT.

This clonotype was seen many times. This rearrangement joins TRBV3-1 to TRBJ2-1; 7 nucleotides line up with TRBD1. Germline values: CDR1 LGHDT, CDR2 YNNKEL (reference sequence). After removal of 0 bases from V and 15 bases from J, the junction contained 11 bases not matched to a gene. The length of the CDR3 is 14 residues. DNA of the CDR3: TGTGCCAGCAGCCAAGAAGACAGGGACCCAACACTGTTCTTC. Protein sequence: CASSQEDRDPTLFF.

This clonotype has a handful of counts. The V gene is TRBV12-3 or TRBV12-4, the J gene TRBJ2-2; 8 bases map to TRBD1. After removal of 10 bases from V and 9 bases from J, the junction contained 19 bases not matched to a gene. This CDR3 comprises 16 residues. As DNA, the CDR3 is TGTGCCACCGGGGTAAACAGGGGGACGGCGTCCAGGGAGCTGTTTTTT. Translating gives CATGVNRGTASRELFF.

This clonotype was observed many times. V usage is TRBV18 and J usage is TRBJ1-2, with D hard to call. This CDR3 is 15 amino acids long. Deletions cut 3 bases from V and 4 bases from J, with 15 bases between. Germline CDR1 is KGHSH and CDR2 is LQKENI. This chain's CDR3 is CASSPESSTLYGYTF. CDR3 in DNA: TGTGCCAGCTCACCTGAGAGTTCCACCCTCTATGGCTACACCTTC.

The chain has TRBV20-1 and TRBJ2-3, with 8 bases that match TRBD2. The CDR3 extends over 14 amino acids. Germline loops: CDR1 DFQATT, CDR2 SNEGSKA (reference sequence). V shed 1 base, J shed 4 bases, and the junction held 4 bases outside the gene matches. CDR3 sequence (DNA): TGCAGTGCTAGAGCGGGGGGGCCGTCAGATACGCAGTATTTT. Protein sequence: CSARAGGPSDTQYF.

The table lists this clonotype with many counts. The chain joins TRBV3-1 to TRBJ2-3, with D tentatively TRBD2 (6 bases). V was shortened by 2 bases and J by 6 bases, with 21 bases between the two germline ends. CDR1 and CDR2 from the germline V gene are LGHDT and YNNKEL (reference sequence). The CDR3 length is 17 residues. The CDR3 DNA is TGTGCCAGCAGCCAACATATAGCGGAACCTTCTACGGATACGCAGTATTTT. It specifies CASSQHIAEPSTDTQYF.

This clonotype was detected many times. The V call is TRBV6-1, the J call TRBJ1-3, with a possible D match to TRBD1 (5 bases). This CDR3 spans 15 amino acids. V lost 5 bases, J lost 1 base, and 12 bases lay in between. Germline V gene lookup returns CDR1 MNHNS and CDR2 SASEGT. CDR3 coding DNA: TGTGCCAGCAGTCCTAAGGGGTTATCTGGAAACACCATATATTTT. It encodes CASSPKGLSGNTIYF.

A note on this clonotype: Since a much larger clone is just one base distant, this may be a read error. Lacking the conserved final phenylalanine or tryptophan, this CDR3 likely reflects a read error. The rearrangement links TRBV20-1 to TRBJ2-7; 10 positions match TRBD1. The CDR3 is 14 residues long. Germline V gives CDR1 DFQATT, CDR2 SNEGSKA (reference sequence). J lost 2 bases, V lost 2 bases, and 3 bases had no gene match. The CDR3 coding sequence is TGCAGTGCTAGATGGGGACAGGGGCCCTACGAGCAGTACTCC. Protein: CSARWGQGPYEQYS.

The chain combines TRBV25-1 with TRBJ1-6, with D maybe TRBD1 (5 bases). The CDR3 consists of 14 residues. Between the trimmed V and J ends, which lost 8 bases and 9 bases, there was a span of 17 bases. The germline V gene has CDR1 MGHDK and CDR2 SYGVNS. As DNA, the CDR3 is TGTGCCAGCTCGGTTCAGGGATTGGCTTCACCCCTCCACTTT. Translation gives CASSVQGLASPLHF.

The V and J genes are TRBV20-1 and TRBJ1-4, with a possible D match to TRBD1 (6 bases). With 6 bases removed from V and 0 bases from J, the gap between germline ends came to 11 bases. Germline V CDR1 and CDR2: DFQATT, SNEGSKA (reference sequence). The CDR3 has 14 amino acids. Here the CDR3 reads CSAYRDPTNEKLFF. CDR3 in DNA: TGCAGTGCATACAGGGACCCAACTAATGAAAAACTGTTTTTT.

In this sample, this clonotype turned up many times. J is TRBJ1-1 and V is TRBV30; D may be TRBD1 (6 bases). CDR1 GTSNPN and CDR2 SVGIG come from the germline V gene (reference sequence). V was cut by 0 bases and J by 10 bases, with 9 bases left in between. CDR3 length equals 11 residues. The CDR3 region is CAWSVRGGAFF. In DNA form, the CDR3 reads TGTGCCTGGAGTGTAAGAGGGGGAGCTTTCTTT. The full variable domain, in which reference TRBV30 and TRBJ1-1 provide the parts outside the CDR3, is SQTIHQWPATLVQPVGSPLSLECTVEGTSNPNLYWYRQAAGRGLQLLFYSVGIGQISSEVPQNLSASRPQDRQFILSSKKLLLSDSGFYLCAWSVRGGAFFGQGTRLTVV.

The V call is TRBV7-9, the J call TRBJ2-2; unclear D gene. The germline CDR1 and CDR2 sequences are SEHNR and FQNEAQ (reference sequence). V was pared by 2 bases and J by 8 bases, with 6 bases between. The CDR3 loop spans 12 amino acids. The CDR3 loop is CASSLYAGELFF. CDR3 coding DNA: TGTGCCAGCAGCTTATATGCGGGGGAGCTGTTTTTT.